The 7 T cell receptor beta chains listed next were all sequenced from one sample in a study of post-analysis software for immune sequencing data. Overall study findings and caveats: Several TRBV segments, TRBV5-6, TRBV5-1 and TRBV20-1 among them, were found more frequent in patients than controls.

Antigens of these TCRs are unknown. TCR beta cDNA libraries had unique molecular identifiers. TCRdb re-called the PCR reads with MiXCR, one entry per CDR3 protein. The table lists some 690,000 distinct CDR3 sequences, roughly 27% of them singletons. The sequencing input was blood. These receptors were taken from a girl aged 10 to 17 with multiple sclerosis.

This clonotype was seen many times. This sequence joins TRBV7-2 and TRBJ1-2; no definite D call. Trimming removed 1 base at V and 2 bases at J, with 8 bases between. CDR3 length equals 14 residues. Per germline, CDR1 SGHTA and CDR2 FQGNSA. The CDR3 region is CASSLVGSNYGYTF. As DNA, the CDR3 is TGTGCCAGCAGCTTAGTTGGCAGCAACTATGGCTACACCTTC.

This clonotype was observed many times. V and J are TRBV20-1 and TRBJ2-3; TRBD2 matches 7 bases. Germline V gives CDR1 DFQATT, CDR2 SNEGSKA (reference sequence). The CDR3 runs to 15 residues. Trimming removed 4 bases from V and 0 bases from J; junction bases left unmatched: 7. The chain's CDR3 is CSATSPSGSTDTQYF. In nucleotides, the CDR3 is TGCAGTGCTACGAGTCCTAGCGGTAGCACAGATACGCAGTATTTT.

CDR3 sequence reads: CATSVETPSYNEQFF. The CDR3 DNA reads TGTGCCACCAGTGTTGAGACACCATCCTACAATGAGCAGTTCTTC. The V and J genes are TRBV24-1 and TRBJ2-1; D gene uncertain. The germline gives CDR1 KGHDR, CDR2 SFDVKD. CDR3 length: 15 residues. Trimming removed 5 bases from V and 1 base from J, with 11 bases in between.

In regard to this clonotype: The junction shows a germline mismatch at one end, possibly a read error. V is TRBV29-1 and J is TRBJ2-1; 10 bases match TRBD2. Per the germline V gene, CDR1 is SQVTM and CDR2 is ANQGSEA. The CDR3 has 16 residues. CDR3 sequence (DNA): TGCAGCGTTGAAGGCGCTAGCGGGAGCTCCCACAATGAGCAGTTCTTC. Its translation: CSVEGASGSSHNEQFF.

The CDR3 loop is CSARASHKSSYEQYF. Here the CDR3 DNA reads TGCAGTGCTAGAGCTTCTCATAAATCCTCCTACGAGCAGTACTTC. This rearrangement joins TRBV20-1 to TRBJ2-7; no definite D call. The CDR3 is made up of 15 amino acids. V lost 1 base, J lost 0 bases, and 13 bases lay in between. Germline CDR1 DFQATT, CDR2 SNEGSKA (reference sequence).

CDR3 in DNA: TGCAGTGCTAGACCCGGGCCGACGAATCAGCCCCAGCATTTT. Its translation: CSARPGPTNQPQHF. The chain recombines TRBV20-1 with TRBJ1-5; D is undetermined. CDR3 length: 14 residues. The germline CDR1 and CDR2 sequences are DFQATT and SNEGSKA (reference sequence). Trimming took 2 bases from V and 4 from J, leaving 12 bases between them.

The chain recombines TRBV6-5 with TRBJ1-2; D might be TRBD1 (6 bases). CDR1 and CDR2 (germline): MNHEY, SVGAGI. This CDR3 has 13 amino acids. Trimming removed 6 bases at V and 3 bases at J, with 11 bases between. CDR3 coding DNA: TGTGCCAGCAGATATACAGGGCACTATGGCTACACCTTC. Translated: CASRYTGHYGYTF.